This TCR beta chain was sequenced in a study of CXCR3-negative and CXCR3-positive naive CD8 T cells. Study results and limitations: Naive cells with CXCR3 showed TRB CDR3s that were more hydrophobic than those in CXCR3-negative naive cells. For naive cells, CXCR3-negative and CXCR3-positive subsets had similar TRBV-TRBJ usage; for memory cells, usage differed.

Comments on this clonotype: Its antigen remains unidentified.

All CD8+ T cell subsets were sorted in triplicate at 300,000 cells each. Each TRB cDNA library was prepared by 5' RACE (with UMI labels). TCRdb reanalyzed the 5' RACE reads and collapses them to one entry per CDR3 protein, without DNA. The listing contains approximately 83,000 distinct CDR3 sequences. Looked up from germline, CDR1 is SQVTM and CDR2 is ANQGSEA. The CDR3 sequence is 15 residues long. This receptor was identified in a human donor in good health. Some clones in this sample may be carry-over from other donors' samples. The chain is built from TRBV29-1 and TRBJ1-2. Sequencing was performed on naive CXCR3- CD8+ T cells from blood. Stated subset: CD45RO-CCR7+CD27+CD95- naive CD8+ T cells lacking CXCR3 (TNR3-). The CDR3 is CSVEDLNGFDYGYTF.